This T cell receptor beta chain was identified in a study of spatial heterogeneity in lung cancer. Study-wide results and limits: Tumor TCRs that were ubiquitous and expanded showed up in blood more at resection than follow-up.

Time point here: sample taken at primary tumor resection. No cell sorting; template was whole RNA from tumor, lung tissue or PBMC. Individual TCR cDNA molecules each bore their own unique molecular identifier. TCRdb reprocessed the 5' RACE reads via MiXCR and lists one record per CDR3 protein. The sample lists some 5,000 distinct CDR3 sequences; approximately 30% were seen once. On this clonotype itself: Its antigen is currently unknown.

CDR1 MGHRA and CDR2 YSYEKL come from the germline V gene. CDR3 length equals 15 residues. The ends lost 5 bases at V and 0 bases at J; junction bases unmatched: 5. The receptor comes from a male donor with early-stage non-small cell lung cancer. Sequencing was performed on PBMCs, taken at surgery. This chain links TRBV4-1 with TRBJ2-3; TRBD1 matches at 7 bases. CDR3 in DNA: TGCGCCAGCAGCGATACAGGGGCCAGCACAGATACGCAGTATTTT. Translation: CASSDTGASTDTQYF.